This T cell receptor beta chain came from a study of blood T cells in healthy people across ages. Donation came from healthy Caucasian individuals in Russia who were aged about 6 to 95. The CDR3 is 15 amino acids. The V and J ends lost 1 base and 4 bases respectively, with 12 bases between them. Looked up from germline, CDR1 is MGHRA and CDR2 is YSYEKL. On this clonotype itself: Its antigen is not identified.

Study outcomes and limitations: Donors of long life had a larger count of naive CD4+ cells and greater diversity than aged donors. The lack of PBMC sorting stopped any conclusive naive versus antigen-experienced comparison.

Next came a second PCR, run for 7 to 11 cycles, which used a sample-barcoded 5' primer along with a J-beta primer mix. A tag from a template-switch adaptor with 12 random nucleotides marked each cDNA molecule. One entry per CDR3 protein results from TCRdb running MiXCR on the 5' RACE reads. The top ten clones hold 13% of a sample with roughly 800,000 distinct CDR3 sequences, roughly 35% of them seen once. The source is a man aged 18 to 35 in good health. The chain joins TRBV4-1 to TRBJ2-3; D is unclear. What was sequenced was blood. CDR3 DNA sequence: TGCGCCAGCAGCCAAGTGAAAGGTTTCGCAGATACGCAGTATTTT. Its protein product is CASSQVKGFADTQYF.